The sequence of this T cell receptor beta chain was determined in a study of blood T cell repertoires in COVID-19. Germline V gene lookup returns CDR1 SEHNR and CDR2 FQNEAQ (reference sequence). The CDR3 spans 15 residues. Unmatched junction bases numbered 2, after V lost 1 base and J lost 7 bases. In the authors' methods: Reference gene primers were amplified, and this amplification served to estimate nucleated cell counts. Sequencing was performed with immunoSEQ multiplex PCR; in TCRdb, only in-frame clones are kept and a portion is missing. V and J calls and clone size are as listed in that table; D and trimming were resolved from the DNA. The table shows around 190,000 clones, with 80% to 90% occurring only once.

Sequenced material: peripheral blood. This TCR was recovered from a man between 18 and 29 years old who had recovered from COVID-19. This chain links TRBV7-9 with TRBJ2-1; 12 bases are shared with TRBD2. The CDR3 here is CASSLELAGGNEQFF. CDR3 nucleotide sequence: TGTGCCAGCAGCTTAGAACTAGCGGGAGGAAATGAGCAGTTCTTC.